This T cell receptor beta chain was sequenced for a study of CD4 T cells in relation to SARS-CoV-2 and coronaviruses. Study context: ViraFEST: approximately eleven-day antigen culture of PBMCs, then TCR beta CDR3 sequencing.

Clones were read by immunoSEQ multiplex PCR, and TCRdb kept only the in-frame ones, dropping some. The table shows around 20,000 clones, with roughly 78% occurring only once. The study's findings and limits: In around 60% of donors, memory CD4+ clonotypes crossrecognized SARS-CoV-2 and at least one common cold coronavirus spike. Crossreactive clones expanded significantly less to SARS-CoV-2 than monoreactive clones.

In regard to this clone: Antigen: not known.

The V gene's germline CDR1 is LNHDA and CDR2 SQIVND (reference sequence). CDR3 size: 15 residues. Trimming at V came to 5 bases and at J to 5 bases, leaving 9 bases not matched to a gene. Unexposed donor CD4+ T cells date from 2011-2018, before the COVID-19 pandemic. CD4+ T cells were isolated from the cells after 10 days of culture. Cells permitting, SARS-CoV-2 S/N and four cold-coronavirus spikes were tested on unexposed-donor CD4+ T cells. The chain is built from TRBV19 and TRBJ2-7; 10 bases fit TRBD1. Sequencing was carried out using CD4+ T cells from PBMCs, cultured in vitro. This receptor was taken from a human donor in good health. CDR3 sequence (DNA): TGTGCCAGTAGTCCGACCGGGACAGGGGTAAACGAGCAGTACTTC. Its translation: CASSPTGTGVNEQYF. Combining the CDR3 with reference TRBV19 and TRBJ2-7 gives the whole variable domain DGGITQSPKYLFRKEGQNVTLSCEQNLNHDAMYWYRQDPGQGLRLIYYSQIVNDFQKGDIAEGYSVSREKKESFPLTVTSAQKNPTAFYLCASSPTGTGVNEQYFGPGTRLTVT.